One and the same sample provided the 28 T cell receptor beta chains below, sequenced in a study of T cells in Graves' hyperthyroidism and ophthalmopathy. Amplification of TCR beta CDR3 regions was performed using RNA transcripts as template. HTBI primers were employed in a first-round RT-PCR of the TCR CDR3. A single record per CDR3 protein comes from TCRdb applying MiXCR to the multiplex PCR reads. The sample holds roughly 630,000 distinct CDR3 sequences; 15% to 19% are singletons and the top ten take under 8%. The sequenced sample was blood. All receptors derive from a woman between 25 and 40 years old with Graves' hyperthyroidism.

This clonotype was seen ten or more times. This rearrangement joins TRBV5-1 to TRBJ1-2; 7 bases fit TRBD1. This CDR3 has 15 residues. Trimming removed 5 bases from V and 0 bases from J; junction bases left unmatched: 7. Germline CDR1 is SGHRS and CDR2 is YFSETQ. The CDR3 sequence: CASRPHRGSNYGYTF. The CDR3 DNA follows: TGCGCCAGCAGACCCCACAGGGGATCTAACTATGGCTACACCTTC.

The genes are TRBV6-1 and TRBJ1-1; 7 bases are a match to TRBD1. Trimming took 5 bases from V and 6 from J; bases not matched to a gene: 6. The CDR3 runs to 13 residues. Germline CDR1 reads MNHNS; CDR2 reads SASEGT. This CDR3 is CASSSPGQAEAFF. The CDR3 coding sequence is TGTGCCAGCAGTTCTCCTGGACAGGCTGAAGCTTTCTTT.

CDR3: CSASKGATNTGELFF. As DNA, the CDR3 is TGCAGTGCTAGTAAAGGAGCGACGAACACCGGGGAGCTGTTTTTT. J is TRBJ2-2 and V is TRBV20-1; D uncertain. The CDR3 runs 15 residues. Per the germline V gene, CDR1 is DFQATT and CDR2 is SNEGSKA (reference sequence). V was clipped by 3 bases and J by 0 bases, with 11 bases between them.

This clonotype came up many times. The chain has TRBV24-1 and TRBJ2-1, with D possibly being TRBD1 or TRBD2 (5 bases each). The germline V and J ends were trimmed by 0 bases and 8 bases, with 13 bases remaining between them. The CDR3 contains 15 residues. CDR1 and CDR2 (germline): KGHDR, SFDVKD. As DNA, the CDR3 is TGTGCCACCAGTGATTTGTGGGAAAGGGACGATGAGCAGTTCTTC. This sequence encodes CATSDLWERDDEQFF.

This clonotype was seen at least ten times. CDR3 residues: CASSFGGYTF. The CDR3 bases are TGTGCCAGCAGTTTCGGAGGCTACACCTTC. This rearrangement joins TRBV12-3 or TRBV12-4 to TRBJ1-2; D not certain. Trimming removed 3 bases at V and 8 bases at J, with 4 bases between. There are 10 residues in the CDR3.

This clonotype was seen only a few times. The J gene is TRBJ2-1, the V gene TRBV6-5; TRBD2 agrees at 14 bases. Germline V gives CDR1 MNHEY, CDR2 SVGAGI. V was pared by 0 bases and J by 4 bases, with 2 bases of the junction left unmatched. The CDR3 has 17 residues. The CDR3 loop reads CASSYSGLAGVYNEQFF. CDR3 DNA: TGTGCCAGCAGTTACTCGGGACTAGCGGGAGTATACAATGAGCAGTTCTTC.

This clonotype has only a few counts. The rearrangement links TRBV20-1 to TRBJ2-7, with D possibly being TRBD1 or TRBD2 (6 bases each). The length of the CDR3 is 14 residues. Germline V gene data show CDR1 as DFQATT and CDR2 as SNEGSKA (reference sequence). Trimming took off 2 bases at V and 4 bases at J, with 15 bases between the two ends. Written as DNA, the CDR3 is TGCAGTGCTAGATTCAGGGGACTGACTTACGAGCAGTACTTC. It specifies CSARFRGLTYEQYF.

In its sample, this clonotype was seen many times. The chain uses TRBV30 and TRBJ1-5; maybe TRBD1 (5 bases). Germline lookup yields CDR1 GTSNPN and CDR2 SVGIG (reference sequence). The ends were cut back, 0 bases at V and 1 base at J, with 19 bases in the middle. The CDR3 consists of 18 residues. The CDR3 spells CAWSVRIGTTRSNQPQHF. The CDR3 DNA reads TGTGCCTGGAGTGTACGAATAGGGACGACTCGGAGCAATCAGCCCCAGCATTTT. Looking up the rest from reference TRBV30 and TRBJ1-5 gives the full variable domain: SQTIHQWPATLVQPVGSPLSLECTVEGTSNPNLYWYRQAAGRGLQLLFYSVGIGQISSEVPQNLSASRPQDRQFILSSKKLLLSDSGFYLCAWSVRIGTTRSNQPQHFGDGTRLSIL.

The chain carries TRBV2 and TRBJ1-6; D gene unclear. The V gene lost 6 bases and the J gene lost 9 bases, with 18 bases spanning the gap. The CDR3 loop spans 15 amino acids. Germline V CDR1 and CDR2: SNHLY, FYNNEI. Here the CDR3 reads CASSRRLALFSPLHF. For the CDR3, the DNA is TGTGCCAGCAGCCGGAGACTGGCGCTATTTTCACCCCTCCACTTT.

In this sample, this clonotype turned up many times. The chain employs TRBV12-3 or TRBV12-4 and TRBJ1-4; D perhaps matches TRBD1 (5 bases). Trimming cost V 3 bases and J 7 bases, with 12 bases left between them. The CDR3 totals 14 residues. The CDR3: CASSFGGRVEKLFF. The CDR3 region has the DNA TGTGCCAGCAGTTTCGGTGGCAGGGTTGAAAAACTGTTTTTT.

This rearrangement joins TRBV4-1 to TRBJ2-1; 8 nucleotides match TRBD1. V dropped 0 bases and J dropped 1; count of bases not matched to a gene: 5. CDR3 length: 17 residues. Per germline, CDR1 MGHRA and CDR2 YSYEKL. In nucleotides, the CDR3 is TGCGCCAGCAGCCAAGACATAGACAGGGGTTCCTACAATGAGCAGTTCTTC. It is translated as CASSQDIDRGSYNEQFF.

This clonotype was seen ten or more times. The chain couples TRBV5-1 to TRBJ2-7; tentative D call: TRBD2 (5 bases). This CDR3 region has 14 residues. V lost 1 base, J lost 2 bases, and 10 bases lay in between. Per germline, CDR1 SGHRS and CDR2 YFSETQ. DNA for the CDR3: TGCGCCAGCAGCTTGAGCGGAGGCACCTACGAGCAGTACTTC. It yields the protein CASSLSGGTYEQYF.

This clonotype was detected many times. The rearrangement links TRBV3-1 to TRBJ2-1, with 12 bases identical to TRBD1. V lost 8 bases to trimming and J lost 8 bases; unmatched junction nucleotides: 7. CDR1 LGHDT and CDR2 YNNKEL come from the germline V gene (reference sequence). The CDR3 contains 14 residues. In DNA form, the CDR3 reads TGTGCCAGCGGGGGACAGGGGGCTTATGATGAGCAGTTCTTC. This translates into CASGGQGAYDEQFF.

In its sample, this clonotype was seen a few times. The chain links TRBV9 to TRBJ2-7; the D is unclear. Germline lookup yields CDR1 SGDLS and CDR2 YYNGEE. The V end was cut by 0 bases, the J end by 2 bases, with 9 bases between. The CDR3 consists of 14 residues. CDR3 nucleotide sequence: TGTGCCAGCAGCGTAGACGCACTGACCTACGAGCAGTACTTC. It yields the protein CASSVDALTYEQYF.

The table lists this clonotype with many counts. The chain uses TRBV30 and TRBJ2-1, with 8 nucleotides matching TRBD2. V lost 5 bases, J lost 7 bases, and 13 bases stayed unmatched. Per germline, CDR1 GTSNPN and CDR2 SVGIG (reference sequence). This CDR3 region has 15 residues. The CDR3 DNA is TGTGCCTGGGAGGAGGGCGGGAGGTTAAGAAATGAGCAGTTCTTC. Translating it yields CAWEEGGRLRNEQFF.

The CDR3 reads CASSVAVHGAPYEQYF. The CDR3 DNA is TGTGCCAGCAGCGTAGCCGTACACGGAGCCCCCTACGAGCAGTACTTC. The chain links TRBV9 to TRBJ2-7, with D hard to call. The CDR3 extends over 16 amino acids. Germline loops: CDR1 SGDLS, CDR2 YYNGEE. Trimming took 0 bases from V and 2 from J, leaving 15 bases between them. Based on the CDR3 plus reference TRBV9 and TRBJ2-7, the full variable domain is DSGVTQTPKHLITATGQRVTLRCSPRSGDLSVYWYQQSLDQGLQFLIQYYNGEERAKGNILERFSAQQFPDLHSELNLSSLELGDSALYFCASSVAVHGAPYEQYFGPGTRLTVT.

This clonotype has more than one count but fewer than ten. The chain couples TRBV9 to TRBJ2-2, with D possibly being TRBD1 (6 bases). The CDR3 covers 15 residues. Trimming left V 0 bases short and J 0 bases short, with 6 bases between. CDR1 and CDR2 from the germline V gene are SGDLS and YYNGEE. CDR3 in amino acids: CASSVAGANTGELFF. The CDR3 DNA sequence: TGTGCCAGCAGCGTAGCAGGGGCGAACACCGGGGAGCTGTTTTTT.

This clonotype was seen many times. The chain employs TRBV4-2 and TRBJ2-7; 14 positions match TRBD2. The CDR3 totals 17 residues. The trim removed 4 bases at V and 0 bases at J, leaving 5 bases unmatched. CDR1 is LGHNA, CDR2 YNFKEQ, per germline. The CDR3 sequence: CASSLTGTSGSSYEQYF. CDR3 nucleotides: TGTGCCAGCAGCCTAACCGGGACTAGCGGGAGCTCCTACGAGCAGTACTTC.

Many counts were recorded for this clonotype. The chain uses TRBV7-2 and TRBJ1-5; D is uncertain. Germline-derived CDR1 and CDR2 are SGHTA and FQGNSA. The CDR3 runs to 15 residues. Trimming cost V 1 base and J 3 bases, with 10 bases left between them. The CDR3 protein is CASSLGGSINQPQHF. The CDR3 DNA reads TGTGCCAGCAGCTTAGGGGGTTCTATCAATCAGCCCCAGCATTTT.

The gene calls are TRBV4-1 and TRBJ1-2, with D perhaps matching TRBD1 (6 bases). CDR1 is MGHRA, CDR2 YSYEKL, per germline. Trimming pared 0 bases from V and 4 bases from J, leaving 15 bases between. The length of the CDR3 is 16 residues. CDR3 sequence reads: CASSQDWGGRLYGYTF. CDR3 nucleotides: TGCGCCAGCAGCCAAGATTGGGGGGGGCGTCTCTATGGCTACACCTTC.

Many counts were recorded for this clonotype. V gene TRBV2 combines with J gene TRBJ1-6, with 9 bases that match TRBD1. The J segment lost 10 bases and the V segment lost 5 bases, leaving 9 bases of the junction unmatched. The CDR3 runs to 15 residues. CDR1 is SNHLY, CDR2 FYNNEI, per germline. The CDR3 nucleotides are TGTGCCAGCAGTCCAAATGACAGGGGGACCTCACCCCTCCACTTT. Translation: CASSPNDRGTSPLHF.

This clonotype was picked up many times. The chain recombines TRBV20-1 with TRBJ2-7, with D unresolved. This CDR3 comprises 13 residues. CDR1 and CDR2 (germline): DFQATT, SNEGSKA (reference sequence). Trimming cost V 4 bases and J 2 bases, with 12 bases left between them. CDR3 residues: CSAIPYPAYEQYF. In DNA, the CDR3 is TGCAGTGCTATTCCTTATCCTGCCTACGAGCAGTACTTC.

This clonotype occurred many times. The genes are TRBV6-5 and TRBJ1-1; D is uncertain. The CDR3 is 14 residues long. The germline CDR1 and CDR2 sequences are MNHEY and SVGAGI. Between the trimmed V and J ends, which lost 2 bases and 1 base, there was a span of 8 bases. The CDR3 sequence is CASSYGPRNTEAFF. The CDR3, as DNA: TGTGCCAGCAGTTACGGCCCGCGGAACACTGAAGCTTTCTTT.

In its sample, this clonotype was seen many times. The chain couples TRBV24-1 to TRBJ2-3; possible D gene TRBD2, 6 bases. The CDR3 runs 16 residues. The germline V gene encodes CDR1 KGHDR and CDR2 SFDVKD. The V end lost 3 bases, the J end lost 2 bases, and 14 bases lay between the germline ends. The CDR3 protein is CATSDAAGLYTDTQYF. CDR3 sequence (DNA): TGTGCCACCAGTGATGCGGCTGGACTATACACAGATACGCAGTATTTT.

There are many counts of this clonotype. The chain is built from TRBV6-5 and TRBJ2-1, with 7 bases aligning to TRBD1. CDR3 length: 17 amino acids. Looked up from germline, CDR1 is MNHEY and CDR2 is SVGAGI. The V and J ends lost 0 bases and 5 bases, in that order; junction bases with no gene match: 10. CDR3 bases: TGTGCCAGCAGTTACTCTAACCCGGACAGGAGTAACAATGAGCAGTTCTTC. It codes for CASSYSNPDRSNNEQFF.

This clonotype has just a few counts. The rearrangement uses TRBV5-1 and TRBJ2-5; TRBD1 matches 7 bases. This CDR3 is 14 amino acids long. V lost 4 bases to trimming and J lost 2 bases; unmatched junction nucleotides: 5. Germline loops: CDR1 SGHRS, CDR2 YFSETQ. The CDR3: CASSQGQIQETQYF. The CDR3 DNA reads as TGCGCCAGCAGCCAGGGACAGATACAAGAGACCCAGTACTTC.

The V and J genes are TRBV9 and TRBJ1-3; D is undetermined. The CDR3 is made up of 12 amino acids. Trimming left V 8 bases short and J 1 base short, with 7 bases between. From germline, CDR1 is SGDLS and CDR2 YYNGEE. CDR3 amino acids: CASRASGNTIYF. CDR3 DNA sequence: TGTGCCAGTCGTGCATCTGGAAACACCATATATTTT.

This clonotype showed up many times. The chain links TRBV7-2 to TRBJ2-7; 7 bases fit TRBD1. Germline V gene sequence: CDR1 SGHTA, CDR2 FQGNSA. V shed 4 bases and J 2 bases; nucleotides not matched to a gene: 8. The CDR3 is made up of 15 amino acids. CDR3 sequence reads: CASSSSGTAAYEQYF. The CDR3, as DNA: TGTGCCAGCAGCTCCTCTGGGACAGCGGCCTACGAGCAGTACTTC.